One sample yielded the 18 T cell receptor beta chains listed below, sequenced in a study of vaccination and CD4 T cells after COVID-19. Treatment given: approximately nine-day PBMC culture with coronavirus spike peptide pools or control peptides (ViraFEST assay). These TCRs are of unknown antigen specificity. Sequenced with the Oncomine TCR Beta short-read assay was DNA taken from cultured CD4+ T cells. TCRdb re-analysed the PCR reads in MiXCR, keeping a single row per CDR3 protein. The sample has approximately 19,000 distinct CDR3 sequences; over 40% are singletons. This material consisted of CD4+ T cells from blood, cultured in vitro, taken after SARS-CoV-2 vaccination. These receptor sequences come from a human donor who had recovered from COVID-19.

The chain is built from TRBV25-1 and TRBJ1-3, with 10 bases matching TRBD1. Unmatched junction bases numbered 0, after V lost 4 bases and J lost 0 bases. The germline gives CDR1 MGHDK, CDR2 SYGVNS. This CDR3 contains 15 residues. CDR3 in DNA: TGTGCCAGCAGTGGACAGGGGGCCTCTGGAAACACCATATATTTT. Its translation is CASSGQGASGNTIYF.

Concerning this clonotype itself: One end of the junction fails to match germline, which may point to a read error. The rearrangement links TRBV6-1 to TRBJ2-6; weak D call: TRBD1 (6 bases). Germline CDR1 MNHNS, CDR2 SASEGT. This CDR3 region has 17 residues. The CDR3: CASREGTRFSGANVLTF. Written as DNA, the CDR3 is TGTGCCAGCAGGGAAGGGACAAGGTTCTCTGGGGCCAACGTCCTGACTTTC.

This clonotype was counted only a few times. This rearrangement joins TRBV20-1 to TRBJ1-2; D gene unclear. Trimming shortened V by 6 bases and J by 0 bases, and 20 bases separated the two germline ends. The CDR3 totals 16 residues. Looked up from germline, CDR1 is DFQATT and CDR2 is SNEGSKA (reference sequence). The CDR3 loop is CSAPPGGGPANYGYTF. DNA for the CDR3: TGCAGTGCCCCACCGGGAGGAGGCCCAGCTAACTATGGCTACACCTTC.

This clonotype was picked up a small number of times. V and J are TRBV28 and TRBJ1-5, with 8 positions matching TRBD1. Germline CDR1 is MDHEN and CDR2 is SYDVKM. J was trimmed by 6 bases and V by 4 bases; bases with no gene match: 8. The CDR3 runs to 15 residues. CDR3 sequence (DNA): TGTGCCAGCAGTTCCGGGACAGGATTATTTCAGCCCCAGCATTTT. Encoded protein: CASSSGTGLFQPQHF.

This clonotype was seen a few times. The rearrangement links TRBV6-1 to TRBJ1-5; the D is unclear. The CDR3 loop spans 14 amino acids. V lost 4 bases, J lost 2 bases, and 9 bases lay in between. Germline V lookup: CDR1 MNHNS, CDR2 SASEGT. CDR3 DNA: TGTGCCAGCAGTGGAAATAACGGCAATCAGCCCCAGCATTTT. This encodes CASSGNNGNQPQHF.

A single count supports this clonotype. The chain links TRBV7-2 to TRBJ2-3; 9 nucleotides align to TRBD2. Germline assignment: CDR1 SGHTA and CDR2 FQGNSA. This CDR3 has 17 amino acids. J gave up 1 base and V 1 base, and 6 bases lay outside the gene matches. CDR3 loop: CASSLVLLAGGTDTQYF. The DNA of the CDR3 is TGTGCCAGCAGCTTAGTGTTATTAGCGGGGGGCACAGATACGCAGTATTTT.

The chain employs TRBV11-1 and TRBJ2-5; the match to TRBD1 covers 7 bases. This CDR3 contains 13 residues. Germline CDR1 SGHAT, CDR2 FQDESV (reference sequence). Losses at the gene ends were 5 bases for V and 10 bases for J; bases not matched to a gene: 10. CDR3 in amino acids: CASSPYPYRGQYF. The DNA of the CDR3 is TGTGCCAGCAGCCCCTACCCCTACAGGGGCCAGTACTTC.

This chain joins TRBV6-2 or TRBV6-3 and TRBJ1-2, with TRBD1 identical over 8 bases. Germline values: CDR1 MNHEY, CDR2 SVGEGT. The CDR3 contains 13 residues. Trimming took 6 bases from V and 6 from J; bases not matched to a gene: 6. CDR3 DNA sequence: TGTGCCAGCAGAAAGACAGGGGAGGATGGCTACACCTTC. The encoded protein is CASRKTGEDGYTF.

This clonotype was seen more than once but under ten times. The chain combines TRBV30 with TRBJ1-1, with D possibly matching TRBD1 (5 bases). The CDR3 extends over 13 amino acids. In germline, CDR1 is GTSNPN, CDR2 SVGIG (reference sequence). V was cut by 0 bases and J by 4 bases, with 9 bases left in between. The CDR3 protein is CAWSVTGSTEAFF. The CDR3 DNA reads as TGTGCCTGGAGTGTAACAGGAAGCACTGAAGCTTTCTTT.

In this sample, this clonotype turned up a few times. CDR3 in amino acids: CASSLPQGNYGYTF. The CDR3 bases are TGTGCCAGCAGTTTACCCCAGGGTAACTATGGCTACACCTTC. This chain connects TRBV28 to TRBJ1-2; D is possibly TRBD1 (5 bases). The CDR3 covers 14 residues. V gave up 2 bases and J gave up 1 base, with 8 bases separating them. CDR1 MDHEN and CDR2 SYDVKM come from the germline V gene.

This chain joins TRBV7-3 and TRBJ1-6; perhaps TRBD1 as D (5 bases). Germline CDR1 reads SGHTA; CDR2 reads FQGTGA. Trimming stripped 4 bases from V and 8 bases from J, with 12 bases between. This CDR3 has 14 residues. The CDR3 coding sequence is TGTGCCAGCAGCTCCCGGGGGGTGGATTCACCCCTCCACTTT. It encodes CASSSRGVDSPLHF.

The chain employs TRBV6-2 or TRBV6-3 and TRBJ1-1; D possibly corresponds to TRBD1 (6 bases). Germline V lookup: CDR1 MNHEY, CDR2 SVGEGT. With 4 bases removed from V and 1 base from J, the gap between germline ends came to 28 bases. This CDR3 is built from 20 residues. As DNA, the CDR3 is TGTGCCAGCAGTTTCAACAACCGTAAGGGGGGATATCAGAAGAACACTGAAGCTTTCTTT. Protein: CASSFNNRKGGYQKNTEAFF.

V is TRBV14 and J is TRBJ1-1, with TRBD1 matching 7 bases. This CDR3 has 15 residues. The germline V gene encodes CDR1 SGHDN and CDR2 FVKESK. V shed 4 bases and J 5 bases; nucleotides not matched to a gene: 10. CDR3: CASSPQTGWVTEAFF. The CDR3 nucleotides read TGTGCCAGCAGCCCCCAGACAGGGTGGGTGACTGAAGCTTTCTTT.

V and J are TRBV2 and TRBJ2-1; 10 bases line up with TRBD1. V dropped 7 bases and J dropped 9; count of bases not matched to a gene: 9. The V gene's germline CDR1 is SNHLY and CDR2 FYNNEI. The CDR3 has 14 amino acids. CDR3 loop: CASTGTGEVGEQFF. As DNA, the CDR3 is TGTGCCAGCACCGGGACAGGGGAGGTAGGTGAGCAGTTCTTC.

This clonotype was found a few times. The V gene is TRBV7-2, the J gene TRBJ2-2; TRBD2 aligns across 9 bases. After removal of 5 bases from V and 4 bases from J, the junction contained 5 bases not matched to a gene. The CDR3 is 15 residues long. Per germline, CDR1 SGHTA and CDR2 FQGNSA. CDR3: CASSLSGGGTGELFF. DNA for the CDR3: TGTGCCAGCAGCCTTAGCGGGGGCGGCACCGGGGAGCTGTTTTTT.

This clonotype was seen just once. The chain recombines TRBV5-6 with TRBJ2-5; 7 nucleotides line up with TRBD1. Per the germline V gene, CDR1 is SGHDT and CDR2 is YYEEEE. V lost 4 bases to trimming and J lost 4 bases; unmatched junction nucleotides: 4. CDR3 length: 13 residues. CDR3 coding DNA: TGTGCCAGCAGCGGTAACAGGGGAGAGACCCAGTACTTC. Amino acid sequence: CASSGNRGETQYF.

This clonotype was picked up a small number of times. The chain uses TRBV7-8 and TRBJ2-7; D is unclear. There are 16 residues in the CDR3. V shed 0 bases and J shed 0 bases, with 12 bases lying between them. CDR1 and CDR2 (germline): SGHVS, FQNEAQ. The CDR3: CASSLATSTVSYEQYF. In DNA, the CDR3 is TGTGCCAGCAGCTTAGCGACCAGTACCGTCTCCTACGAGCAGTACTTC.

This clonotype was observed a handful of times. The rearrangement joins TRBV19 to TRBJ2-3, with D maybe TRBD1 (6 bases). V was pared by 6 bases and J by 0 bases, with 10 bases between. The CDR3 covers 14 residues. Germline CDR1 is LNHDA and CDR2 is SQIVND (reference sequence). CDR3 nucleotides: TGTGCCAGTAGCGCCACAGGGAGCACAGATACGCAGTATTTT. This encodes CASSATGSTDTQYF.